The T cell receptor beta chain described here comes from a study of cytomegalovirus exposure and HLA in healthy donors. Researchers ran the PCR with 60 Vbeta and 13 Jbeta primers. The protocol was immunoSEQ multiplex PCR, while the TCRdb copy is restricted to in-frame clones and leaves out a portion. The data contain about 110,000 clones, 76% of them singletons. In this sample, this clone turned up a few times. There are 16 residues in the CDR3. Germline V CDR1 and CDR2: MGHRA, YSYEKL. With V trimmed by 4 bases and J by 9 bases, 9 bases remained unmatched. The receptor's source is a man under 40 in good health and CMV-seropositive. Sequencing was carried out using PBMCs. V is TRBV4-1 and J is TRBJ1-6; 10 nucleotides align to TRBD1. CDR3 bases: TGCGCCAGCAGCCGCCGGGGGACAGGGGAGAGTTCACCCCTCCACTTT. The encoded protein is CASSRRGTGESSPLHF.